This TCR beta chain was identified in a study of blood T cell repertoires in COVID-19. Across the study: Sites across the United States, Italy and Spain contributed samples from acute and convalescent COVID-19. Sources were T cells, B-cell-depleted T cells, or PBMCs; the material itself was cDNA or gDNA.

In the study's own analysis: Reference gene primer amplification gave nucleated cell count estimates. Clones were sequenced by immunoSEQ multiplex PCR, and TCRdb holds only the in-frame ones, with some missing. D and trimming were read from the DNA, whereas the V and J calls and clone size are those reported in that table. The table has fewer than 200,000 clones, around 85% seen once. The germline V and J ends were trimmed by 9 bases and 4 bases, with 17 bases remaining between them. There are 14 residues in the CDR3. Germline assignment: CDR1 KGHDR and CDR2 SFDVKD. The V and J genes are TRBV24-1 and TRBJ1-2; a possible D gene is TRBD1 (5 bases). The TCR originated in a woman of 80 years or more with acute or convalescent COVID-19. The material sequenced was peripheral blood. CDR3: CATPNRKGIYGYTF. In DNA, the CDR3 is TGTGCCACCCCAAACAGAAAGGGGATCTATGGCTACACCTTC.